This entry lists 13 T cell receptor beta chains sequenced from one sample in a study of T cell responses to AZD1222 COVID-19 vaccine. Sequencing was performed with immunoSEQ multiplex PCR; in TCRdb, only in-frame clones are kept and a portion is missing. The sample lists more than 150,000 clones, approximately 90% occurring once. Specimen: peripheral blood, collected on day 0 of AZD1222 vaccination. These receptors all stem from an adult in good health.

This chain uses TRBV30 with TRBJ1-3; D ambiguous. The germline gives CDR1 GTSNPN, CDR2 SVGIG (reference sequence). With 4 bases removed from V and 4 bases from J, the gap between germline ends came to 17 bases. The CDR3 totals 15 residues. The CDR3 region is CAWMMGTSQGNTIYF. In DNA, the CDR3 is TGTGCCTGGATGATGGGAACCTCCCAAGGAAACACCATATATTTT.

This sequence joins TRBV30 and TRBJ1-3; TRBD1 agrees at 7 bases. There are 13 residues in the CDR3. V trimming: 6 bases; J trimming: 4 bases; junction bases outside the gene matches: 6. Germline V gene data show CDR1 as GTSNPN and CDR2 as SVGIG (reference sequence). This CDR3 is CACYRQGGNTIYF. In DNA, the CDR3 is TGTGCCTGCTACAGACAGGGAGGAAACACCATATATTTT.

The chain is built from TRBV7-9 and TRBJ1-2, with unresolved D. The V gene's germline CDR1 is SEHNR and CDR2 FQNEAQ (reference sequence). Trimming removed 1 base from V and 6 bases from J, with 6 bases in between. This CDR3 is 12 amino acids long. CDR3 sequence: CASSLGTNGYTF. CDR3 in DNA: TGTGCCAGCAGCTTAGGGACGAATGGCTACACCTTC.

This chain connects TRBV4-2 to TRBJ2-2, with 10 bases matching TRBD2. CDR1 and CDR2 (germline): LGHNA, YNFKEQ. CDR3 size: 16 residues. Germline trimming cut 0 bases from V and 5 bases from J; bases unmatched to any gene: 3. CDR3 residues: CASSQELAGSTGELFF. CDR3 in DNA: TGTGCCAGCAGCCAAGAACTAGCGGGAAGTACCGGGGAGCTGTTTTTT.

This clone appeared a single time. This chain links TRBV29-1 with TRBJ1-2; TRBD1 agrees at 7 bases. The ends lost 5 bases at V and 7 bases at J; junction bases unmatched: 10. Germline V gene sequence: CDR1 SQVTM, CDR2 ANQGSEA. This CDR3 contains 13 residues. CDR3 residues: CSVWTDRVPGYTF. CDR3 coding DNA: TGCAGCGTTTGGACCGACAGGGTCCCTGGCTACACCTTC. The whole variable domain, remainder taken from reference TRBV29-1 and TRBJ1-2, is SAVISQKPSRDICQRGTSLTIQCQVDSQVTMMFWYRQQPGQSLTLIATANQGSEATYESGFVIDKFPISRPNLTFSTLTVSNMSPEDSSIYLCSVWTDRVPGYTFGSGTRLTVV.

The rearrangement links TRBV10-3 to TRBJ2-1; D uncertain. Germline-derived CDR1 and CDR2 are ENHRY and SYGVKD. V gave up 2 bases and J gave up 4 bases, with 9 bases separating them. This CDR3 spans 14 amino acids. The CDR3 protein is CAISEPNDYNEQFF. In DNA form, the CDR3 reads TGTGCCATCAGTGAGCCGAACGATTACAATGAGCAGTTCTTC.

A single count supports this clone. The J gene is TRBJ1-4, the V gene TRBV5-6, with unresolved D. The germline V gene has CDR1 SGHDT and CDR2 YYEEEE. V was cut by 1 base and J by 10 bases, with 14 bases left in between. This CDR3 has 14 residues. DNA of the CDR3: TGTGCCAGCAGCTTGTGGGTTTCGCTAGGAAAACTGTTTTTT. It specifies CASSLWVSLGKLFF.

The rearrangement joins TRBV30 to TRBJ2-7, with TRBD1 as a possible D gene (5 bases). V gave up 2 bases and J gave up 0 bases, with 5 bases separating them. CDR3 size: 12 residues. Germline CDR1 GTSNPN, CDR2 SVGIG (reference sequence). The CDR3 region has the DNA TGTGCCTGGAGTAGGGGCTCCTACGAGCAGTACTTC. This sequence encodes CAWSRGSYEQYF.

The gene calls are TRBV6-5 and TRBJ2-7; D gene unclear. This CDR3 contains 15 residues. The V gene's germline CDR1 is MNHEY and CDR2 SVGAGI. Trimming took 7 bases from V and 0 from J, leaving 16 bases between them. The DNA for the CDR3 is TGTGCCAGCACCTCCTTCGGTAGAGACTCCTACGAGCAGTACTTC. Translating gives CASTSFGRDSYEQYF.

The V call is TRBV30, the J call TRBJ2-2; either TRBD1 or TRBD2 may fit D (5 bases each). Germline V gene sequence: CDR1 GTSNPN, CDR2 SVGIG (reference sequence). This CDR3 has 12 amino acids. Trimming stripped 6 bases from V and 4 bases from J, with 9 bases between. Here the CDR3 DNA reads TGTGCCTGCCGGGACGGCACCGGGGAGCTGTTTTTT. Residues: CACRDGTGELFF.

V and J are TRBV27 and TRBJ2-7, with 11 bases that match TRBD2. This CDR3 region has 13 residues. The V segment lost 6 bases and the J segment 3 bases; nucleotides outside the gene matches: 1. CDR1 and CDR2 from the germline V gene are MNHEY and SMNVEV (reference sequence). CDR3 DNA: TGTGCCAGCAGAACTAGCGGGAGCTACGAGCAGTACTTC. Its translation: CASRTSGSYEQYF.

The DNA for the CDR3 is TGTGCCAGCAGCATGGGAGGGCAGGCAACCTCCTACGAGCAGTACTTC. This encodes CASSMGGQATSYEQYF. The chain combines TRBV7-2 with TRBJ2-7; 7 nucleotides line up with TRBD2. V shed 5 bases and J 0 bases; nucleotides not matched to a gene: 10. This CDR3 has 16 amino acids. Germline V gene lookup returns CDR1 SGHTA and CDR2 FQGNSA. Using reference TRBV7-2 and TRBJ2-7 for the parts outside the CDR3, the full variable domain is GAGVSQSPSNKVTEKGKDVELRCDPISGHTALYWYRQSLGQGLEFLIYFQGNSAPDKSGLPSDRFSAERTGGSVSTLTIQRTQQEDSAVYLCASSMGGQATSYEQYFGPGTRLTVT.

The V gene is TRBV18, the J gene TRBJ1-2; no clear D gene. Looked up from germline, CDR1 is KGHSH and CDR2 is LQKENI. V was clipped by 3 bases and J by 0 bases, with 11 bases between them. The CDR3 covers 15 residues. The CDR3 spells CASSPAPASNYGYTF. CDR3 coding DNA: TGTGCCAGCTCACCTGCGCCAGCCTCTAACTATGGCTACACCTTC.